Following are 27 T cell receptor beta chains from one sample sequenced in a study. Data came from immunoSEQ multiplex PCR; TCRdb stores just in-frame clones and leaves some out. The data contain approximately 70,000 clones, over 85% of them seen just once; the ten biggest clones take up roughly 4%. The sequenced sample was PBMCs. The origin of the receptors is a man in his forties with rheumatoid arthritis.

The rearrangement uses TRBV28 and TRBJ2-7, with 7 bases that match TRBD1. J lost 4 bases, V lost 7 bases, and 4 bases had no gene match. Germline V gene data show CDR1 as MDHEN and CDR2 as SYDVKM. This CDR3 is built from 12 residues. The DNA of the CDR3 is TGTGCCAGCAATGACAGGGTGTACGAGCAGTACTTC. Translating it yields CASNDRVYEQYF.

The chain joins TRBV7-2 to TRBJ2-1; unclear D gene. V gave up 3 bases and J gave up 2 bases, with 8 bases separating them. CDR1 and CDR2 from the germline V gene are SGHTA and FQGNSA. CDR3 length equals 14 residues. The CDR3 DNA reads TGTGCCAGCAGCTTTCATGGGACCTACAATGAGCAGTTCTTC. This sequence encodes CASSFHGTYNEQFF.

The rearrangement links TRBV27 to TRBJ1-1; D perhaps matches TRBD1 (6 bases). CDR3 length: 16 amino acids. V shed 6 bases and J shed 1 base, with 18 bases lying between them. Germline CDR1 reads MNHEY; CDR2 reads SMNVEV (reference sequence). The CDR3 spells CASSRPAGAGNTEAFF. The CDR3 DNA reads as TGTGCCAGCAGCCGCCCGGCAGGGGCGGGGAACACTGAAGCTTTCTTT.

CDR3 sequence (DNA): TGTGCCAGCAGCCGGCAGGGAAGGGCGAACACTGAAGCTTTCTTT. Translating gives CASSRQGRANTEAFF. The chain links TRBV3-1 (or the pseudogene TRBV3-2) to TRBJ1-1; maybe TRBD1 (5 bases). CDR1 is LGHDT, CDR2 YNNKEL, per germline (reference sequence). This CDR3 is built from 15 residues. Trimming removed 4 bases at V and 1 base at J, with 13 bases between.

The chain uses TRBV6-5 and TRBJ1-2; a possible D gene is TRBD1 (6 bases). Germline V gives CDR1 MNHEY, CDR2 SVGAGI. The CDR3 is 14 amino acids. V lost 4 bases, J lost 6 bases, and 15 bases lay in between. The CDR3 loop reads CASSSGQGLHGYTF. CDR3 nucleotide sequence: TGTGCCAGCAGTTCCGGGCAGGGGTTGCATGGCTACACCTTC.

In DNA form, the CDR3 reads TGCGCCAGCAGCGTACATACAGGGACAGATACGCAGTATTTT. It encodes CASSVHTGTDTQYF. The chain has TRBV5-1 and TRBJ2-3; perhaps TRBD1 as D (6 bases). The CDR3 is 14 residues long. V dropped 4 bases and J dropped 3 bases, with 12 bases sitting between them. Germline V gene data show CDR1 as SGHRS and CDR2 as YFSETQ. The full variable domain, its missing parts supplied by reference TRBV5-1 and TRBJ2-3, is KAGVTQTPRYLIKTRGQQVTLSCSPISGHRSVSWYQQTPGQGLQFLFEYFSETQRNKGNFPGRFSGRQFSNSRSEMNVSTLELGDSALYLCASSVHTGTDTQYFGPGTRLTVL.

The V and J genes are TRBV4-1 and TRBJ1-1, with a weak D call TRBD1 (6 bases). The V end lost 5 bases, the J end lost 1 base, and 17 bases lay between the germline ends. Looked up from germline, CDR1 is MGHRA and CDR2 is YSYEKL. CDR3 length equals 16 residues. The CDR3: CASSKTIQGGNTEAFF. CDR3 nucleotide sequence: TGCGCCAGCAGCAAAACCATACAGGGAGGGAACACTGAAGCTTTCTTT.

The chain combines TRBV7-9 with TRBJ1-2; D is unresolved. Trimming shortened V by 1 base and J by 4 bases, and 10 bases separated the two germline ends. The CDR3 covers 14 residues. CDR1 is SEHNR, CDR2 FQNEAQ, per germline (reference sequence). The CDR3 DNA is TGTGCCAGCAGCTTAGAAGCAGGAGTCTATGGCTACACCTTC. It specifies CASSLEAGVYGYTF.

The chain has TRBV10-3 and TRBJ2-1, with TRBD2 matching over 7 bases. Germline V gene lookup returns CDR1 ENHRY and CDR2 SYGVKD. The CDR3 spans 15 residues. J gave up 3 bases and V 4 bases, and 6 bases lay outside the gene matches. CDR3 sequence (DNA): TGTGCCATCAGTGGGGCTACTAGCGACTACAATGAGCAGTTCTTC. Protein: CAISGATSDYNEQFF.

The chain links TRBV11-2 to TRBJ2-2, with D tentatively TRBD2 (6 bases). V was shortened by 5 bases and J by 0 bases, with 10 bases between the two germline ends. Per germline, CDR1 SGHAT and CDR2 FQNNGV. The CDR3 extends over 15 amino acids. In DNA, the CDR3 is TGTGCCAGCAGCCCAGTAGCGGCGAACACCGGGGAGCTGTTTTTT. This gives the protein CASSPVAANTGELFF.

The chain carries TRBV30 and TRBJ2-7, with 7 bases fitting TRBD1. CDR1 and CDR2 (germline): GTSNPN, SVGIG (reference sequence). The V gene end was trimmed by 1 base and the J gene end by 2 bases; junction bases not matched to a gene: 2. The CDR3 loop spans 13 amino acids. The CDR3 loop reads CAWSAGTAYEQYF. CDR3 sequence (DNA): TGTGCCTGGAGTGCAGGGACAGCCTACGAGCAGTACTTC.

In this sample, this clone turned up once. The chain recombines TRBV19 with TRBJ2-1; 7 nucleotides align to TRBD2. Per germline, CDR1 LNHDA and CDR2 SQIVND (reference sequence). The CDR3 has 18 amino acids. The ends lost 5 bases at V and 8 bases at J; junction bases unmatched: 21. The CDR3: CASSPYHPSGVEVDEQFF. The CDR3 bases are TGTGCCAGTAGTCCCTACCACCCTAGCGGAGTGGAAGTCGATGAGCAGTTCTTC. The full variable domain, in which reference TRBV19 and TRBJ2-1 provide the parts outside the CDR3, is DGGITQSPKYLFRKEGQNVTLSCEQNLNHDAMYWYRQDPGQGLRLIYYSQIVNDFQKGDIAEGYSVSREKKESFPLTVTSAQKNPTAFYLCASSPYHPSGVEVDEQFFGPGTRLTVL.

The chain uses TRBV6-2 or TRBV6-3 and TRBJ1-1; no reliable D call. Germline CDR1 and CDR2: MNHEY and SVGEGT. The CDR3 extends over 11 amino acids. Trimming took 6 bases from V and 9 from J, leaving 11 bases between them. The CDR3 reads CASSQNLQAFF. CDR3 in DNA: TGTGCCAGCAGCCAAAATCTTCAAGCTTTCTTT.

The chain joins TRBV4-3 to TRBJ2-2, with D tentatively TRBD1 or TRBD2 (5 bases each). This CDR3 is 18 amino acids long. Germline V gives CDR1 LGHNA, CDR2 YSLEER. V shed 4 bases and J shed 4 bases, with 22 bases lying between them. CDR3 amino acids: CASSRVEITRGRTGELFF. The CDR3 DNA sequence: TGCGCCAGCAGCCGAGTAGAAATTACGAGGGGACGCACCGGGGAGCTGTTTTTT.

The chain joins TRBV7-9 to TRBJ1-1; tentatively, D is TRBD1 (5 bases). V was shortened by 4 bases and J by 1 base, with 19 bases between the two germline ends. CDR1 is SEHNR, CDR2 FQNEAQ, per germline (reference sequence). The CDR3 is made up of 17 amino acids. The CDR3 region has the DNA TGTGCCAGCAGCTCAATAACGACCGACAGAAAGAACACTGAAGCTTTCTTT. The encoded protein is CASSSITTDRKNTEAFF.

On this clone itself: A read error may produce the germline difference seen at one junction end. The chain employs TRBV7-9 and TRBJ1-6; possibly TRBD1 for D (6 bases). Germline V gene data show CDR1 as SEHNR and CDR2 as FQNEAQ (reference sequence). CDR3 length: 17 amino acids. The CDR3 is CASNLLTGTPGKETLHF. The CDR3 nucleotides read TGTGCCAGCAACTTACTTACCGGGACACCAGGAAAGGAAACCCTCCACTTT. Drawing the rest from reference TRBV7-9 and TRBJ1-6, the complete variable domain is DTGVSQNPRHKITKRGQNVTFRCDPISEHNRLYWYRQTLGQGPEFLTYFQNEAQLEKSRLLSDRFSAERPKGSFSTLEIQRTEQGDSAMYLCASNLLTGTPGKETLHFGNGTRLTVT.

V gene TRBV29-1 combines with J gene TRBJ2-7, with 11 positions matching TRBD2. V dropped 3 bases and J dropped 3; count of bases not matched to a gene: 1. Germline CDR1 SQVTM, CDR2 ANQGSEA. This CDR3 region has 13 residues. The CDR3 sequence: CSVELAGGYEQYF. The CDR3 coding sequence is TGCAGCGTTGAGCTAGCGGGGGGCTACGAGCAGTACTTC.

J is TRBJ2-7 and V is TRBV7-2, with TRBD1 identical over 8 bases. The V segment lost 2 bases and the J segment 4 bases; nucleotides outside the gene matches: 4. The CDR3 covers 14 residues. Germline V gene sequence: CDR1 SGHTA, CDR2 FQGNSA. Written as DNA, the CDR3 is TGTGCCAGCAGCTTATCCGGACAGGGTTACGAGCAGTACTTC. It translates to CASSLSGQGYEQYF.

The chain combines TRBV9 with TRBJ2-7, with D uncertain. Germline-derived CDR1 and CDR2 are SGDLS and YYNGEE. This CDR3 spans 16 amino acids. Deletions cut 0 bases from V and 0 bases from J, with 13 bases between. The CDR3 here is CASSVAPAKSSYEQYF. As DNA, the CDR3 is TGTGCCAGCAGCGTAGCGCCAGCGAAGAGCTCCTACGAGCAGTACTTC.

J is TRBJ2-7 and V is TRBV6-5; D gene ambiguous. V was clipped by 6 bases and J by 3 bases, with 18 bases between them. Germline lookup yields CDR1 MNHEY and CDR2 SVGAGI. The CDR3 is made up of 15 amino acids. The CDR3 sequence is CASRPRMGILYEQYF. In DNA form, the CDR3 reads TGTGCCAGCAGGCCTCGAATGGGGATACTCTACGAGCAGTACTTC.

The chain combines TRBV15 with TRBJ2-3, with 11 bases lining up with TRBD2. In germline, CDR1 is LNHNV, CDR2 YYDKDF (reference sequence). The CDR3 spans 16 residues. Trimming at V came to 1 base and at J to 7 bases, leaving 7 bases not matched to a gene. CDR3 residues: CATSRVASSGRYTQYF. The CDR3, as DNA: TGTGCCACCAGCAGAGTTGCGTCTAGCGGGAGGTATACGCAGTATTTT.

CDR3 coding DNA: TGTGCCAGCAGTTTATCGGGTTCGGACAGGGTGATGCCCTACGAGCAGTACTTC. Protein sequence: CASSLSGSDRVMPYEQYF. The chain recombines TRBV27 with TRBJ2-7; 8 positions agree with TRBD1. Germline trimming cut 0 bases from V and 2 bases from J; bases unmatched to any gene: 12. Germline-derived CDR1 and CDR2 are MNHEY and SMNVEV (reference sequence). This CDR3 has 18 residues.

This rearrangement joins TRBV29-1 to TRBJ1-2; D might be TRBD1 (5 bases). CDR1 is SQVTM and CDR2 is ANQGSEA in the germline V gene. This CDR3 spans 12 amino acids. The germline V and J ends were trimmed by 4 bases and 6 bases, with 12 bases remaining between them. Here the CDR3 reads CSVVMAGHGYTF. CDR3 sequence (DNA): TGCAGCGTTGTCATGGCAGGGCATGGCTACACCTTC. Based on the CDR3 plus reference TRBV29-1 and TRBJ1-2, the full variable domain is SAVISQKPSRDICQRGTSLTIQCQVDSQVTMMFWYRQQPGQSLTLIATANQGSEATYESGFVIDKFPISRPNLTFSTLTVSNMSPEDSSIYLCSVVMAGHGYTFGSGTRLTVV.

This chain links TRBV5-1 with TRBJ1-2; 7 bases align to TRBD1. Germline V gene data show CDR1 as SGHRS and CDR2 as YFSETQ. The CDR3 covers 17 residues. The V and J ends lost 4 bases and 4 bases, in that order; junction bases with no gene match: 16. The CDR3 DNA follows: TGCGCCAGCAGCCCGAGCTTGGGACAGCACCTCGGCTATGGCTACACCTTC. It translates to CASSPSLGQHLGYGYTF.

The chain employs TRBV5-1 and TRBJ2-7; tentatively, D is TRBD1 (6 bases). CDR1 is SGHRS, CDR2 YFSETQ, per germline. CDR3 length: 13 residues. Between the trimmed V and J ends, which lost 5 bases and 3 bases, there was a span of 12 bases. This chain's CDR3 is CASRDDRSYEQYF. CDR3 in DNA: TGCGCCAGCAGGGATGACAGGAGCTACGAGCAGTACTTC. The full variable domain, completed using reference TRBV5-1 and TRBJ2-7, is KAGVTQTPRYLIKTRGQQVTLSCSPISGHRSVSWYQQTPGQGLQFLFEYFSETQRNKGNFPGRFSGRQFSNSRSEMNVSTLELGDSALYLCASRDDRSYEQYFGPGTRLTVT.

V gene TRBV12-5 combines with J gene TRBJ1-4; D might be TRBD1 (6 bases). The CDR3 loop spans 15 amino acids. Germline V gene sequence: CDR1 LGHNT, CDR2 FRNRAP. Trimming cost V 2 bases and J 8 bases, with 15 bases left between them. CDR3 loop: CASGLKLRGGEKLFF. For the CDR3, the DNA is TGTGCTAGTGGTTTGAAGCTCAGGGGCGGCGAAAAACTGTTTTTT. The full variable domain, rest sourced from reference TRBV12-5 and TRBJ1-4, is DARVTQTPRHKVTEMGQEVTMRCQPILGHNTVFWYRQTMMQGLELLAYFRNRAPLDDSGMPKDRFSAEMPDATLATLKIQPSEPRDSAVYFCASGLKLRGGEKLFFGSGTQLSVL.

CDR3 region: CATRRRGAGEQYF. The CDR3 coding sequence is TGTGCCACCCGAAGGCGGGGAGCCGGGGAGCAGTACTTC. This chain uses TRBV3-1 (or the pseudogene TRBV3-2) with TRBJ2-7, with D maybe TRBD2 (6 bases). The V end lost 10 bases, the J end lost 7 bases, and 20 bases lay between the germline ends. The CDR3 is 13 amino acids. Germline-derived CDR1 and CDR2 are LGHDT and YNNKEL (reference sequence).